This TCR beta chain was captured by sequencing in a study of shared clonotypes between healthy human individuals. The protocol was immunoSEQ multiplex PCR, while the TCRdb copy is restricted to in-frame clones and leaves out a portion. The sample holds over 2 million clones, around 92% seen once. J was trimmed by 6 bases and V by 4 bases; bases with no gene match: 5. Per germline, CDR1 SGHRS and CDR2 YFSETQ. The CDR3 covers 13 residues. The V gene is TRBV5-1, the J gene TRBJ2-7; 9 bases agree with TRBD1. Sequencing input: naive CD4+ T cells from PBMCs. The subset was: CD45RA+ positively selected. The sequence was obtained from a man between 18 and 35 years old in good health. Some clones in this sample may be carry-over from other donors' samples. The CDR3 loop reads CASSQDRGGEQYF. As DNA, the CDR3 is TGCGCCAGCAGCCAGGACAGGGGCGGCGAGCAGTACTTC.